Below, 14 T cell receptor beta chains from the same sample are listed, as sequenced in a study of STAT3 mutations in large granular lymphocyte leukemia. Profiled with immunoSEQ multiplex PCR; TCRdb holds only in-frame clones, not every one. The repertoire holds some 28,000 clones, about 83% seen once, with around 28% in the top ten. For these receptors, no antigen is known. General observations from the study: Every T-LGLL patient had at least one immunodominant TCRbeta clonotype.

Sequenced input: peripheral blood mononuclear cells. These receptors came from a woman aged 45-65 years with T-cell large granular lymphocyte leukemia. Some clones in this sample may be carry-over from other donors' samples.

The chain is built from TRBV2 and TRBJ1-5, with TRBD1 matching over 7 bases. V shed 6 bases, J shed 7 bases, and the junction held 9 bases outside the gene matches. The CDR3 has 14 amino acids. From germline, CDR1 is SNHLY and CDR2 FYNNEI. The CDR3: CASRQGRSMQPQHF. The CDR3 DNA reads as TGTGCCAGCAGACAGGGGCGATCCATGCAGCCCCAGCATTTT. The full variable domain, rest sourced from reference TRBV2 and TRBJ1-5, is EPEVTQTPSHQVTQMGQEVILRCVPISNHLYFYWYRQILGQKVEFLVSFYNNEISEKSEIFDDQFSVERPDGSNFTLKIRSTKLEDSAMYFCASRQGRSMQPQHFGDGTRLSIL.

The chain recombines TRBV6-6 with TRBJ2-7; either TRBD1 or TRBD2 may supply D (5 bases each). The V and J ends lost 8 bases and 3 bases respectively, with 8 bases between them. There are 11 residues in the CDR3. Germline-derived CDR1 and CDR2 are MNHNY and SVGAGI (reference sequence). The CDR3 protein is CASLGDYEQYF. CDR3 sequence (DNA): TGTGCCAGCCTGGGGGACTACGAGCAGTACTTC.

The chain combines TRBV7-3 with TRBJ1-1; D remains ambiguous. The CDR3 contains 16 residues. Deletions cut 0 bases from V and 2 bases from J, with 13 bases between. CDR1 is SGHTA and CDR2 is FQGTGA in the germline V gene. CDR3 loop: CASSLTLGAGNTEAFF. Here the CDR3 DNA reads TGTGCCAGCAGCTTAACTCTTGGTGCGGGAAACACTGAAGCTTTCTTT. Drawing the rest from reference TRBV7-3 and TRBJ1-1, the complete variable domain is GAGVSQTPSNKVTEKGKYVELRCDPISGHTALYWYRQSLGQGPEFLIYFQGTGAADDSGLPNDRFFAVRPEGSVSTLKIQRTERGDSAVYLCASSLTLGAGNTEAFFGQGTRLTVV.

V is TRBV7-2 and J is TRBJ1-2, with D maybe TRBD1 (5 bases). The CDR3 runs to 16 residues. V lost 0 bases and J 3 bases, leaving 14 bases between the germline ends. Germline V CDR1 and CDR2: SGHTA, FQGNSA. This CDR3 is CASSLAHQGLDYGYTF. The CDR3 region has the DNA TGTGCCAGCAGCTTAGCGCATCAGGGATTGGACTATGGCTACACCTTC.

This chain connects TRBV7-9 to TRBJ2-7, with D unclear. The V and J ends lost 2 bases and 2 bases respectively, with 10 bases between them. CDR3 length: 14 amino acids. Germline lookup yields CDR1 SEHNR and CDR2 FQNEAQ (reference sequence). The CDR3 reads CASSLKGSPYEQYF. The CDR3 region has the DNA TGTGCCAGCAGCTTAAAAGGGTCCCCCTACGAGCAGTACTTC. Together with reference TRBV7-9 and TRBJ2-7, the CDR3 gives the full variable domain: DTGVSQNPRHKITKRGQNVTFRCDPISEHNRLYWYRQTLGQGPEFLTYFQNEAQLEKSRLLSDRFSAERPKGSFSTLEIQRTEQGDSAMYLCASSLKGSPYEQYFGPGTRLTVT.

This sequence joins TRBV18 and TRBJ2-5; no clear D gene. V lost 0 bases and J 5 bases, leaving 10 bases between the germline ends. Germline CDR1 is KGHSH and CDR2 is LQKENI. The CDR3 sequence is 14 residues long. CDR3: CASSPPPSGETQYF. The CDR3 DNA follows: TGTGCCAGCTCACCACCGCCTAGTGGGGAGACCCAGTACTTC.

This clone turned up a few times. The chain has TRBV2 and TRBJ1-5, with D possibly TRBD1 on 5 matching bases. This CDR3 is 15 amino acids long. The ends were cut back, 6 bases at V and 0 bases at J, with 12 bases in the middle. Germline-derived CDR1 and CDR2 are SNHLY and FYNNEI. The CDR3 loop is CASRRDYYSNQPQHF. CDR3 bases: TGTGCCAGCAGGAGGGACTACTATAGCAATCAGCCCCAGCATTTT.

This chain uses TRBV19 with TRBJ1-5; maybe TRBD1 (6 bases). Trimming left V 9 bases short and J 1 base short, with 13 bases between. From germline, CDR1 is LNHDA and CDR2 SQIVND (reference sequence). The CDR3 spans 14 residues. The CDR3 spells CASRTGPSNQPQHF. CDR3 coding DNA: TGTGCCAGCAGAACAGGGCCGAGCAATCAGCCCCAGCATTTT.

The chain uses TRBV7-2 and TRBJ1-5; D is perhaps TRBD1 (5 bases). V was clipped by 4 bases and J by 6 bases, with 10 bases between them. Germline V gene data show CDR1 as SGHTA and CDR2 as FQGNSA. CDR3 length equals 13 residues. Written as DNA, the CDR3 is TGTGCCAGCAGCTCCAGGGTTGGTCAGCCCCAGCATTTT. It encodes CASSSRVGQPQHF. The variable domain in full, completed from reference TRBV7-2 and TRBJ1-5, reads GAGVSQSPSNKVTEKGKDVELRCDPISGHTALYWYRQSLGQGLEFLIYFQGNSAPDKSGLPSDRFSAERTGGSVSTLTIQRTQQEDSAVYLCASSSRVGQPQHFGDGTRLSIL.

The chain has TRBV30 and TRBJ1-3; TRBD1 is a possible D gene (6 bases). Germline V CDR1 and CDR2: GTSNPN, SVGIG (reference sequence). Trimming removed 5 bases from V and 0 bases from J, with 8 bases in between. The CDR3 totals 13 residues. CDR3 residues: CAWARGSGNTIYF. Written as DNA, the CDR3 is TGTGCCTGGGCCAGGGGCTCTGGAAACACCATATATTTT.

V is TRBV10-3 and J is TRBJ2-3; D perhaps matches TRBD2 (6 bases). The CDR3 is made up of 14 amino acids. V was pared by 7 bases and J by 6 bases, with 17 bases between. From germline, CDR1 is ENHRY and CDR2 SYGVKD. The CDR3 DNA follows: TGTGCCATCATGGAGCCGGGAGTGGCGGATACGCAGTATTTT. The encoded protein is CAIMEPGVADTQYF.

This clone was observed a handful of times. The CDR3 is CASRFSGTNTDTQYF. The CDR3 nucleotides are TGTGCCAGCCGGTTTAGCGGGACTAACACAGATACGCAGTATTTT. The chain uses TRBV2 and TRBJ2-3, with 8 bases identical to TRBD2. CDR1 and CDR2 from the germline V gene are SNHLY and FYNNEI. V lost 8 bases to trimming and J lost 2 bases; unmatched junction nucleotides: 9. The CDR3 consists of 15 residues. The variable domain in full, completed from reference TRBV2 and TRBJ2-3, reads EPEVTQTPSHQVTQMGQEVILRCVPISNHLYFYWYRQILGQKVEFLVSFYNNEISEKSEIFDDQFSVERPDGSNFTLKIRSTKLEDSAMYFCASRFSGTNTDTQYFGPGTRLTVL.

The rearrangement links TRBV7-9 to TRBJ2-3; D might be TRBD1 or TRBD2, each matching 6 bases. Germline V gene lookup returns CDR1 SEHNR and CDR2 FQNEAQ (reference sequence). V gave up 5 bases and J gave up 7 bases, with 10 bases separating them. This CDR3 has 12 amino acids. The CDR3 DNA reads TGTGCCAGCAGCCCGGGGGCGAATACGCAGTATTTT. Its translation: CASSPGANTQYF.

This clone showed up just a few times. V gene TRBV28 combines with J gene TRBJ1-2, with 8 bases matching TRBD1. The ends lost 4 bases at V and 3 bases at J; junction bases unmatched: 4. The length of the CDR3 is 14 residues. Germline CDR1 MDHEN, CDR2 SYDVKM. CDR3 coding DNA: TGTGCCAGCAGTTCCAGGGGGCGCGACTATGGCTACACCTTC. Protein sequence: CASSSRGRDYGYTF.